A single sample is the source of the 11 T cell receptor beta chains below, sequenced in a study of OX40 agonist ivuxolimab in advanced cancers. Only in-frame clones appear in the TCRdb table, and some are missing; sequencing was by immunoSEQ multiplex PCR. Of about 58,000 clones listed, 80% to 90% are singletons. This material consisted of CD4+ or CD8+ T cells sorted from blood, taken in a trial of the OX40 agonist ivuxolimab. These receptors all stem from an adult with an advanced solid tumor such as melanoma, head and neck, liver or kidney cancer.

The CDR3 region has the DNA TGTGCCACCAGCAGAGATACTGCCACTGGAGGGGGGGTCCAAGAGACCCAGTACTTC. Amino acids: CATSRDTATGGGVQETQYF. The rearrangement links TRBV15 to TRBJ2-5; D is perhaps TRBD2 (7 bases). CDR3 size: 19 residues. V gave up 0 bases and J gave up 1 base, with 21 bases separating them. Germline V CDR1 and CDR2: LNHNV, YYDKDF (reference sequence).

The J gene is TRBJ1-4, the V gene TRBV4-1; the D is unclear. Trimming removed 3 bases at V and 5 bases at J, with 10 bases between. Per the germline V gene, CDR1 is MGHRA and CDR2 is YSYEKL. The CDR3 is 14 residues long. CDR3 bases: TGCGCCAGCAGCCACCCAATTATAAATGAAAAACTGTTTTTT. Translation: CASSHPIINEKLFF.

The rearrangement joins TRBV7-3 to TRBJ2-5, with a possible D match to TRBD2 (5 bases). Germline values: CDR1 SGHTA, CDR2 FQGTGA. Trimming stripped 5 bases from V and 2 bases from J, with 9 bases between. The CDR3 is 13 residues long. CDR3 loop: CASSPGVQETQYF. CDR3 bases: TGTGCCAGCAGCCCCGGGGTTCAAGAGACCCAGTACTTC.

This clone was observed a single time. The chain combines TRBV28 with TRBJ1-3; possible D gene TRBD1, 6 bases. The CDR3 is made up of 13 amino acids. Germline CDR1 MDHEN, CDR2 SYDVKM. The V end was cut by 5 bases, the J end by 2 bases, with 7 bases between. The CDR3 DNA is TGTGCCAGCAGTAGGGACACTGGAAACACCATATATTTT. Its translation: CASSRDTGNTIYF. The variable domain in full, completed from reference TRBV28 and TRBJ1-3, reads DVKVTQSSRYLVKRTGEKVFLECVQDMDHENMFWYRQDPGLGLRLIYFSYDVKMKEKGDIPEGYSVSREKKERFSLILESASTNQTSMYLCASSRDTGNTIYFGEGSWLTVV.

The V call is TRBV19, the J call TRBJ1-1, with D hard to call. V was clipped by 5 bases and J by 1 base, with 14 bases between them. The length of the CDR3 is 15 residues. The germline gives CDR1 LNHDA, CDR2 SQIVND (reference sequence). This chain's CDR3 is CASSLPLAGNTEAFF. CDR3 nucleotides: TGTGCCAGTAGTCTCCCCCTCGCAGGGAACACTGAAGCTTTCTTT.

This clone was picked up one time. The chain combines TRBV6-9 with TRBJ1-1; possibly TRBD1 for D (6 bases). CDR1 is MNHGY and CDR2 is SVAAGI in the germline V gene. V lost 3 bases and J 10 bases, leaving 15 bases between the germline ends. The CDR3 is 13 amino acids. In DNA, the CDR3 is TGTGCCAGCAGTTACTCAGACAGGACATCAGCTTTCTTT. It encodes CASSYSDRTSAFF.

This chain links TRBV7-6 with TRBJ1-4; the D gene is possibly TRBD1 (6 bases). This CDR3 spans 16 amino acids. The ends were cut back, 4 bases at V and 0 bases at J, with 12 bases in the middle. Germline V gene sequence: CDR1 SGHVS, CDR2 FNYEAQ. CDR3 residues: CASSSMDSPTNEKLFF. The CDR3 region has the DNA TGTGCCAGCAGCTCCATGGACAGCCCAACTAATGAAAAACTGTTTTTT.

The rearrangement links TRBV7-6 to TRBJ2-7; 11 bases map to TRBD2. The CDR3 runs to 17 residues. Germline V gives CDR1 SGHVS, CDR2 FNYEAQ. V gave up 3 bases and J gave up 3 bases; unmatched junction bases: 10. In nucleotides, the CDR3 is TGTGCCAGCAGCTTTTGGGGGGGGACTAGCGGCGGCTACGAGCAGTACTTC. The encoded protein is CASSFWGGTSGGYEQYF.

This clone was seen only once. The J gene is TRBJ2-5, the V gene TRBV7-3; a weak D match, TRBD2 (6 bases). The V end lost 5 bases, the J end lost 4 bases, and 11 bases lay between the germline ends. The CDR3 length is 13 residues. From germline, CDR1 is SGHTA and CDR2 FQGTGA. CDR3 amino acids: CASSIRLGETQYF. The CDR3 DNA is TGTGCCAGCAGCATCAGACTAGGAGAGACCCAGTACTTC.

This clone was seen a handful of times. The chain recombines TRBV7-2 with TRBJ2-7; the match to TRBD2 covers 8 bases. CDR1 is SGHTA and CDR2 is FQGNSA in the germline V gene. There are 15 residues in the CDR3. V lost 1 base and J lost 2; bases outside the gene matches: 4. Here the CDR3 reads CASSLGGAGAYEQYF. CDR3 bases: TGTGCCAGCAGCTTAGGGGGAGCGGGAGCCTACGAGCAGTACTTC.

The chain is built from TRBV28 and TRBJ2-3; D is uncertain. CDR3 size: 12 residues. Germline CDR1 and CDR2: MDHEN and SYDVKM. V was clipped by 1 base and J by 15 bases, with 14 bases between them. This chain's CDR3 is CASSLSGPRPYF. The CDR3, as DNA: TGTGCCAGCAGTTTATCCGGTCCCCGGCCCTATTTT.